This TCR beta chain was observed in a study of shared clonotypes between healthy human individuals. The assay ran at deep level. Replicate PCRs were loaded with approximately 300 ng DNA from unsorted PBMC, 30,000 or so T cell genomes. Original processing notes: Filtering was not the same, since immunoSEQ gave junction-only sequences without quality scores. Sequencing was performed with immunoSEQ multiplex PCR; in TCRdb, only in-frame clones are kept and a portion is missing. V, J and clone size were drawn from that table, and D and trimming were deduced from the DNA. Of about 450,000 clones detected, 70% to 80% appear once; the ten largest clones hold about 12%. The donor cohort consisted entirely of Caucasian adults residing in Nashville, Tennessee. This TCR came from a woman in her thirties or forties in good health. Some clones in this sample may be carry-over from other donors' samples. Source material: PBMCs.

The CDR3: CASSIRGPNTEAFF. Here the CDR3 DNA reads TGTGCCAGCAGCATTCGTGGGCCTAACACTGAAGCTTTCTTT. This rearrangement joins TRBV2 to TRBJ1-1, with unresolved D. The V gene lost 6 bases and the J gene lost 2 bases, with 13 bases spanning the gap. Germline assignment: CDR1 SNHLY and CDR2 FYNNEI. The length of the CDR3 is 14 residues.